The rows below give T cell receptor beta chains drawn from one sample of a study of T-cell memory formation after mild COVID-19. MiXCR was run by TCRdb on the 5' RACE reads, yielding one entry per CDR3 protein. This sample has under 350,000 distinct CDR3 sequences, with about 16% found just once. The sequencing input was PBMCs or a T cell subset sorted from them (not recorded which). These receptors came from a man aged 18 to 30 who had mild COVID-19 (a few samples of this study predate the infection). Cell type and time point are not known. The CDR3 runs from the conserved cysteine through the conserved F or W. The D gene is left open where the match is weak. Clone size is given for some rows only: seen once, a few or many times, or a class if the clone is expanded.

j_gene: TRBJ1-1; d_gene: -; abundance: few; v_gene: TRBV4-3; CDR3aa: CASSQVWSGKEAFF; CDR3nt: TGCGCCAGCAGCCAAGTATGGTCGGGGAAAGAAGCTTTCTTT
j_gene: TRBJ1-2; d_gene: -; abundance: many; v_gene: TRBV5-1; CDR3aa: CASSSSNRKEDGYTF; CDR3nt: TGCGCCAGCAGCTCAAGCAACAGGAAGGAGGATGGCTACACCTTC
j_gene: TRBJ2-3; d_gene: -; abundance: many; v_gene: TRBV5-6; CDR3aa: CASSDTGRDTQYF; CDR3nt: TGTGCCAGCAGCGACACAGGGAGAGATACGCAGTATTTT
j_gene: TRBJ2-3; d_gene: TRBD2; abundance: few; v_gene: TRBV5-6; CDR3aa: CASSAAGTRSTDTQYF; CDR3nt: TGTGCCAGCAGCGCAGCCGGGACTAGAAGCACAGATACGCAGTATTTT
j_gene: TRBJ2-1; d_gene: -; abundance: -; v_gene: TRBV6-5; CDR3aa: CASSYGDNEQFF; CDR3nt: TGTGCCAGCAGTTACGGGGACAATGAGCAGTTCTTC
j_gene: TRBJ2-5; d_gene: TRBD1; abundance: once; v_gene: TRBV7-9; CDR3aa: CAGRDRGQETQYF; CDR3nt: TGTGCCGGTCGGGACAGGGGGCAAGAGACCCAGTACTTC
j_gene: TRBJ2-5; d_gene: TRBD2; abundance: -; v_gene: TRBV6-2/TRBV6-3; CDR3aa: CASRQLAGLQETQYF; CDR3nt: TGTGCCAGCAGACAACTAGCGGGGCTCCAAGAGACCCAGTACTTC
j_gene: TRBJ1-1; d_gene: -; abundance: few; v_gene: TRBV28; CDR3aa: CASTSGTLRNTEAFF; CDR3nt: TGTGCCAGCACCTCGGGCACCCTGCGGAACACTGAAGCTTTCTTT
j_gene: TRBJ2-3; d_gene: -; abundance: -; v_gene: TRBV24-1; CDR3aa: CATAARAGTDTQYF; CDR3nt: TGTGCCACCGCGGCTAGGGCGGGGACAGATACGCAGTATTTT
j_gene: TRBJ2-5; d_gene: TRBD1; abundance: many; v_gene: TRBV5-6; CDR3aa: CASSLEQGETQYF; CDR3nt: TGTGCCAGCAGCTTGGAACAGGGGGAGACCCAGTACTTC
j_gene: TRBJ1-1; d_gene: -; abundance: -; v_gene: TRBV19; CDR3aa: CASSLKMNTEAFF; CDR3nt: TGTGCCAGTAGTCTCAAGATGAACACTGAAGCTTTCTTT
j_gene: TRBJ1-6; d_gene: TRBD1; abundance: -; v_gene: TRBV6-5; CDR3aa: CASRNRGPLHF; CDR3nt: TGTGCCAGCAGGAACAGGGGGCCCCTCCACTTT
j_gene: TRBJ1-2; d_gene: TRBD1; abundance: few; v_gene: TRBV4-3; CDR3aa: CASSLGQETNYGYTF; CDR3nt: TGCGCCAGCAGCCTCGGACAGGAAACTAACTATGGCTACACCTTC
j_gene: TRBJ2-2; d_gene: -; abundance: few; v_gene: TRBV12-3/TRBV12-4; CDR3aa: CASSLGSGRTGELFF; CDR3nt: TGTGCCAGCAGTTTAGGGTCAGGGCGGACCGGGGAGCTGTTTTTT
j_gene: TRBJ1-1; d_gene: TRBD1; abundance: -; v_gene: TRBV5-1; CDR3aa: CASSLEQGGVTEAFF; CDR3nt: TGCGCCAGCAGCTTGGAACAGGGGGGGGTCACTGAAGCTTTCTTT
j_gene: TRBJ2-2; d_gene: -; abundance: many; v_gene: TRBV28; CDR3aa: CASSFLGELFF; CDR3nt: TGTGCCAGCAGTTTCCTCGGGGAGCTGTTTTTT
j_gene: TRBJ1-6; d_gene: -; abundance: -; v_gene: TRBV6-1; CDR3aa: CASTASHNSPLHF; CDR3nt: TGTGCCAGCACAGCCAGTCATAATTCACCCCTCCACTTT
j_gene: TRBJ2-4; d_gene: -; abundance: -; v_gene: TRBV20-1; CDR3aa: CSARDSLAKNIQYF; CDR3nt: TGCAGTGCTAGAGATTCCCTAGCCAAAAACATTCAGTACTTC
j_gene: TRBJ2-1; d_gene: TRBD2; abundance: -; v_gene: TRBV28; CDR3aa: CASRLSGGRYNEQFF; CDR3nt: TGTGCCAGCAGGCTTAGCGGGGGGCGGTACAATGAGCAGTTCTTC
j_gene: TRBJ1-2; d_gene: -; abundance: -; v_gene: TRBV7-2; CDR3aa: CASSLSRPEDGYTF; CDR3nt: TGTGCCAGCAGCTTAAGCAGGCCTGAGGATGGCTACACCTTC
j_gene: TRBJ2-2; d_gene: -; abundance: few; v_gene: TRBV6-6; CDR3aa: CASREGGNTGELFF; CDR3nt: TGTGCCAGCAGGGAGGGAGGGAACACCGGGGAGCTGTTTTTT
j_gene: TRBJ2-1; d_gene: -; abundance: -; v_gene: TRBV6-4; CDR3aa: CASSPLTGARGNEQFF; CDR3nt: TGTGCCAGCAGCCCCCTCACGGGGGCAAGGGGCAATGAGCAGTTCTTC
j_gene: TRBJ1-6; d_gene: TRBD1; abundance: few; v_gene: TRBV4-1; CDR3aa: CASSQGDSRPPLHF; CDR3nt: TGCGCCAGCAGCCAGGGGGACAGTCGTCCGCCCCTCCACTTT
j_gene: TRBJ2-1; d_gene: -; abundance: -; v_gene: TRBV15; CDR3aa: CATSRDYLTEQFF; CDR3nt: TGTGCCACCAGCAGAGATTACTTAACTGAGCAGTTCTTC
j_gene: TRBJ2-3; d_gene: TRBD2; abundance: -; v_gene: TRBV7-2; CDR3aa: CASSSGGAGTDTQYF; CDR3nt: TGTGCCAGCAGCTCCGGGGGGGCGGGCACAGATACGCAGTATTTT
j_gene: TRBJ1-4; d_gene: TRBD1; abundance: -; v_gene: TRBV4-1; CDR3aa: CASSPTQHRQGGTNEKLFF; CDR3nt: TGCGCCAGCAGCCCTACCCAGCATCGACAGGGGGGAACTAATGAAAAACTGTTTTTT
j_gene: TRBJ1-2; d_gene: -; abundance: -; v_gene: TRBV5-6; CDR3aa: CASSWRDTRFYGYTF; CDR3nt: TGTGCCAGCAGCTGGAGGGACACGCGGTTCTATGGCTACACCTTC
j_gene: TRBJ2-2; d_gene: -; abundance: -; v_gene: TRBV10-3; CDR3aa: CAISESQTGGTGELFF; CDR3nt: TGTGCCATCAGTGAGTCGCAAACCGGTGGGACCGGGGAGCTGTTTTTT
j_gene: TRBJ2-5; d_gene: -; abundance: few; v_gene: TRBV18; CDR3aa: CASSPFTDEETQYF; CDR3nt: TGTGCCAGCTCACCATTTACAGACGAAGAGACCCAGTACTTC
j_gene: TRBJ2-1; d_gene: -; abundance: few; v_gene: TRBV6-2/TRBV6-3; CDR3aa: CASSYPVQFF; CDR3nt: TGTGCCAGCAGTTACCCGGTGCAGTTCTTC
j_gene: TRBJ1-1; d_gene: -; abundance: -; v_gene: TRBV4-3; CDR3aa: CASSQGYHQNTEAFF; CDR3nt: TGCGCCAGCAGCCAAGGGTACCATCAGAACACTGAAGCTTTCTTT
j_gene: TRBJ2-7; d_gene: -; abundance: -; v_gene: TRBV5-1; CDR3aa: CASSYGRAYEQYF; CDR3nt: TGCGCCAGCAGCTACGGACGGGCATACGAGCAGTACTTC
j_gene: TRBJ2-3; d_gene: TRBD2; abundance: few; v_gene: TRBV20-1; CDR3aa: CSAAGLAGRFPTDTQYF; CDR3nt: TGCAGTGCTGCCGGACTAGCGGGCCGCTTCCCCACAGATACGCAGTATTTT
j_gene: TRBJ2-2; d_gene: -; abundance: once; v_gene: TRBV9; CDR3aa: CASSVTVQGGELFF; CDR3nt: TGTGCCAGCAGCGTTACGGTCCAGGGTGGGGAGCTGTTTTTT
j_gene: TRBJ2-2; d_gene: -; abundance: -; v_gene: TRBV4-3; CDR3aa: CASSQAPDSTGELFF; CDR3nt: TGCGCCAGCAGCCAAGCCCCTGACAGCACCGGGGAGCTGTTTTTT
j_gene: TRBJ1-2; d_gene: -; abundance: -; v_gene: TRBV7-9; CDR3aa: CASSPLQGGYTF; CDR3nt: TGTGCCAGCAGCCCGCTGCAGGGCGGCTACACCTTC
j_gene: TRBJ2-1; d_gene: -; abundance: few; v_gene: TRBV7-2; CDR3aa: CASSLEGLDDEQFF; CDR3nt: TGTGCCAGCAGCTTAGAGGGCCTCGACGATGAGCAGTTCTTC
j_gene: TRBJ2-2; d_gene: TRBD1; abundance: few; v_gene: TRBV5-1; CDR3aa: CASSSLLGQGRWDTGELFF; CDR3nt: TGCGCCAGCAGCTCGCTCCTTGGACAGGGCCGGTGGGACACCGGGGAGCTGTTTTTT
j_gene: TRBJ2-3; d_gene: -; abundance: many; v_gene: TRBV7-6; CDR3aa: CASSAYLDTQYF; CDR3nt: TGTGCCAGCAGCGCCTACTTGGATACGCAGTATTTT
j_gene: TRBJ2-3; d_gene: TRBD2; abundance: -; v_gene: TRBV5-1; CDR3aa: CASSFSTSGGATDTQYF; CDR3nt: TGCGCCAGCAGCTTTTCTACTAGCGGGGGCGCCACAGATACGCAGTATTTT
j_gene: TRBJ2-5; d_gene: TRBD1; abundance: -; v_gene: TRBV11-3; CDR3aa: CASSSMTGHLQETQYF; CDR3nt: TGTGCCAGCAGCTCAATGACAGGGCACCTTCAAGAGACCCAGTACTTC
j_gene: TRBJ2-7; d_gene: -; abundance: -; v_gene: TRBV2; CDR3aa: CASSEKATASDAYEQYF; CDR3nt: TGTGCCAGCAGTGAAAAGGCGACGGCCAGCGACGCCTACGAGCAGTACTTC